The clone carrying this T cell receptor (beta chain) was recorded many times. With 2 bases clipped from V and 9 bases from J, the junction kept 9 bases outside the gene matches. The CDR3 has 14 residues. CDR1 is SGHRS, CDR2 YFSETQ, per germline. Amplified TCR beta CDR3 regions were obtained using RNA transcripts as template. An initial RT-PCR round employing HTBI primers preceded a second-round multiplex PCR. A single record per CDR3 protein comes from TCRdb applying MiXCR to the multiplex PCR reads. The profile shows roughly 1.1 million distinct CDR3 sequences, 35% to 40% of them singletons. This sample is drawn from a study of Graves' ophthalmopathy and Graves' hyperthyroidism. Study-wide background: Stable hyperthyroidism meant no progression to ophthalmopathy within 18 months of follow-up.

The material sequenced was peripheral blood or thyroid tissue (not recorded which). The V gene is TRBV5-1, the J gene TRBJ1-2, with 8 bases that match TRBD1. The receptor was derived from an adult man with Graves' hyperthyroidism. The CDR3 DNA sequence: TGCGCCAGCAGCTTCGGACAGGGTGTAACTAGCTACACCTTC. This gives the protein CASSFGQGVTSYTF.